These 30 T cell receptor beta chains originate from one sample sequenced in a study of identifying expanded T cells in peripheral blood. The assay was immunoSEQ multiplex PCR, and TCRdb's table has in-frame clones only and misses some. The sample lists approximately 100,000 clones, around nine tenths seen once, with 17% in the top ten. Sequenced material: blood. The origin of the receptors is a person between 18 and 69 years old in good health.

The rearrangement uses TRBV6-1 and TRBJ2-4; weak D call: TRBD2 (6 bases). The CDR3 contains 15 residues. Trimming removed 0 bases at V and 3 bases at J, with 9 bases between. Germline values: CDR1 MNHNS, CDR2 SASEGT. CDR3 DNA sequence: TGTGCCAGCAGTGAAGCGTTGGGGGGCAAAAACATTCAGTACTTC. Amino acids: CASSEALGGKNIQYF.

This clone was detected ten times or more. The V gene is TRBV10-3, the J gene TRBJ2-3; 8 bases line up with TRBD1. The germline V gene has CDR1 ENHRY and CDR2 SYGVKD. CDR3 length: 16 residues. V was pared by 2 bases and J by 1 base, with 5 bases of the junction left unmatched. The chain's CDR3 is CAISELPGQGTDTQYF. The CDR3 nucleotides read TGTGCCATCAGTGAGCTACCGGGACAGGGCACAGATACGCAGTATTTT.

This chain connects TRBV19 to TRBJ2-7; 8 bases match TRBD1. The CDR3 is 15 amino acids. Per germline, CDR1 LNHDA and CDR2 SQIVND (reference sequence). With 3 bases clipped from V and 2 bases from J, the junction kept 6 bases outside the gene matches. The CDR3 region is CASSIQTGAPYEQYF. The DNA for the CDR3 is TGTGCCAGTAGTATTCAGACAGGGGCCCCCTACGAGCAGTACTTC.

The rearrangement links TRBV7-2 to TRBJ2-3, with D tentatively TRBD2 (6 bases). Germline-derived CDR1 and CDR2 are SGHTA and FQGNSA. Trimming pared 5 bases from V and 0 bases from J, leaving 15 bases between. CDR3 length: 16 residues. CDR3 sequence (DNA): TGTGCCAGCAGCCGGATTTCCGGGACTAGCACAGATACGCAGTATTTT. It translates to CASSRISGTSTDTQYF. The full variable domain, rest sourced from reference TRBV7-2 and TRBJ2-3, is GAGVSQSPSNKVTEKGKDVELRCDPISGHTALYWYRQSLGQGLEFLIYFQGNSAPDKSGLPSDRFSAERTGGSVSTLTIQRTQQEDSAVYLCASSRISGTSTDTQYFGPGTRLTVL.

The V and J genes are TRBV14 and TRBJ2-7, with D tentatively TRBD1 (5 bases). The CDR3 totals 13 residues. V lost 2 bases and J lost 10, with 15 bases in between. The germline V gene encodes CDR1 SGHDN and CDR2 FVKESK. The CDR3 DNA follows: TGTGCCAGCAGCCAAATGAAACAGACAGATCAGTACTTC. Amino acid sequence: CASSQMKQTDQYF. Looking up the rest from reference TRBV14 and TRBJ2-7 gives the full variable domain: EAGVTQFPSHSVIEKGQTVTLRCDPISGHDNLYWYRRVMGKEIKFLLHFVKESKQDESGMPNNRFLAERTGGTYSTLKVQPAELEDSGVYFCASSQMKQTDQYFGPGTRLTVT.

J is TRBJ1-2 and V is TRBV4-3; D remains ambiguous. The germline gives CDR1 LGHNA, CDR2 YSLEER. The ends were cut back, 1 base at V and 7 bases at J, with 10 bases in the middle. The length of the CDR3 is 13 residues. CDR3 region: CASSQGSGSGYTF. The DNA for the CDR3 is TGCGCCAGCAGCCAAGGAAGTGGTAGTGGCTACACCTTC.

The chain couples TRBV27 to TRBJ2-6; D unresolved. The CDR3 contains 13 residues. The ends were cut back, 5 bases at V and 4 bases at J, with 6 bases in the middle. Germline V lookup: CDR1 MNHEY, CDR2 SMNVEV (reference sequence). The CDR3 loop reads CASSVTGANVLTF. The CDR3 nucleotides read TGTGCCAGCAGTGTCACAGGGGCCAACGTCCTGACTTTC.

This sequence joins TRBV4-2 and TRBJ1-3, with D possibly matching TRBD1 (5 bases). V was clipped by 2 bases and J by 2 bases, with 10 bases between them. The CDR3 sequence is 15 residues long. Germline values: CDR1 LGHNA, CDR2 YNFKEQ. The CDR3 sequence is CASSQTPTAGNTIYF. The CDR3 region has the DNA TGTGCCAGCAGCCAAACCCCGACAGCTGGAAACACCATATATTTT.

The chain uses TRBV7-7 and TRBJ2-5; 8 nucleotides line up with TRBD2. The CDR3 is 17 amino acids. CDR1 is SSHAT, CDR2 FNYEAQ, per germline (reference sequence). Trimming took 1 base from V and 2 from J; bases not matched to a gene: 9. CDR3 protein: CASSLGIRAGEQETQYF. The DNA for the CDR3 is TGTGCCAGCAGCTTAGGTATAAGAGCGGGGGAACAAGAGACCCAGTACTTC.

This chain joins TRBV20-1 and TRBJ1-3; the match to TRBD1 covers 7 bases. The CDR3 contains 11 residues. Germline assignment: CDR1 DFQATT and CDR2 SNEGSKA (reference sequence). V was clipped by 2 bases and J by 11 bases; unmatched bases: 3. The CDR3 DNA reads TGCAGTGCTAGAAGGGGGCGCGCCATATATTTT. Its protein product is CSARRGRAIYF.

The gene calls are TRBV7-2 and TRBJ1-3; D unresolved. The CDR3 length is 15 residues. The V end lost 0 bases, the J end lost 0 bases, and 6 bases lay between the germline ends. Per the germline V gene, CDR1 is SGHTA and CDR2 is FQGNSA. CDR3 loop: CASSLAFYSGNTIYF. The CDR3 coding sequence is TGTGCCAGCAGCTTAGCGTTTTACTCTGGAAACACCATATATTTT.

The CDR3 coding sequence is TGTGCCACCAGGAGGCCGGGGGGGTTCGCAAGCTCCTACAATGAGCAGTTCTTC. Its protein is CATRRPGGFASSYNEQFF. This chain uses TRBV15 with TRBJ2-1, with TRBD2 identical over 8 bases. The V segment lost 6 bases and the J segment 0 bases; nucleotides outside the gene matches: 13. CDR3 length: 18 residues. Germline V gives CDR1 LNHNV, CDR2 YYDKDF (reference sequence).

The V gene is TRBV4-3, the J gene TRBJ2-5; TRBD2 matches 8 bases. V lost 0 bases, J lost 5 bases, and 11 bases stayed unmatched. The V gene's germline CDR1 is LGHNA and CDR2 YSLEER. The CDR3 contains 17 residues. The CDR3 reads CASSQEFDTSGPETQYF. The CDR3 DNA sequence: TGCGCCAGCAGCCAAGAATTTGACACTAGCGGTCCGGAGACCCAGTACTTC.

This chain links TRBV2 with TRBJ2-2; D assignment may be TRBD1 or TRBD2 (5 bases each). The germline CDR1 and CDR2 sequences are SNHLY and FYNNEI. The CDR3 extends over 14 amino acids. Trimming took 6 bases from V and 2 from J, leaving 10 bases between them. CDR3 region: CASRQDSNTGELFF. Here the CDR3 DNA reads TGTGCCAGCAGACAGGACTCTAACACCGGGGAGCTGTTTTTT.

Only one count was recorded for this clone. The genes are TRBV5-6 and TRBJ2-7; D is undetermined. The CDR3 length is 12 residues. V was trimmed by 1 base and J by 2 bases, leaving 4 bases between them. The germline V gene encodes CDR1 SGHDT and CDR2 YYEEEE. CDR3 region: CASSLSPYEQYF. DNA of the CDR3: TGTGCCAGCAGCTTGAGTCCCTACGAGCAGTACTTC.

The chain joins TRBV19 to TRBJ1-2; 8 bases are shared with TRBD1. J was trimmed by 4 bases and V by 8 bases; bases with no gene match: 6. CDR3 length: 13 residues. Germline CDR1 reads LNHDA; CDR2 reads SQIVND (reference sequence). CDR3 sequence: CASSTGEGYGYTF. CDR3 bases: TGTGCCAGTTCGACAGGGGAAGGCTATGGCTACACCTTC. Full variable domain (outside the CDR3, taken from reference TRBV19 and TRBJ1-2): DGGITQSPKYLFRKEGQNVTLSCEQNLNHDAMYWYRQDPGQGLRLIYYSQIVNDFQKGDIAEGYSVSREKKESFPLTVTSAQKNPTAFYLCASSTGEGYGYTFGSGTRLTVV.

V usage is TRBV10-1 and J usage is TRBJ2-7; a possible D gene is TRBD2 (5 bases). CDR3 length equals 12 residues. V lost 3 bases and J lost 6, with 9 bases in between. Per germline, CDR1 WNHNN and CDR2 SYGVQD (reference sequence). The CDR3 loop is CASSEGGSEQYF. The CDR3 nucleotides are TGCGCCAGCAGTGAAGGAGGAAGCGAGCAGTACTTC.

The chain employs TRBV4-1 and TRBJ1-2; 10 nucleotides line up with TRBD1. The CDR3 length is 15 residues. CDR1 and CDR2 (germline): MGHRA, YSYEKL. After removal of 4 bases from V and 6 bases from J, the junction contained 8 bases not matched to a gene. The CDR3 DNA is TGCGCCAGCAGCCTCACCGAGGGGACAGGGGATGGCTACACCTTC. This gives the protein CASSLTEGTGDGYTF.

DNA of the CDR3: TGTGCCAGCAGCTTTCAGGCCCAATACGAGCAGTACTTC. This translates into CASSFQAQYEQYF. This chain links TRBV11-3 with TRBJ2-7; D unclear. The CDR3 loop spans 13 amino acids. Germline assignment: CDR1 SGHNT and CDR2 YENEEA. Trimming cost V 3 bases and J 4 bases, with 10 bases left between them.

The chain carries TRBV11-3 and TRBJ2-7; D is unresolved. The V gene's germline CDR1 is SGHNT and CDR2 YENEEA. The CDR3 length is 12 residues. V gave up 2 bases and J gave up 4 bases, with 6 bases separating them. The DNA of the CDR3 is TGTGCCAGCAGCTTAAGTGGGTACGAGCAGTACTTC. It codes for CASSLSGYEQYF.

The chain joins TRBV11-2 to TRBJ1-3; no clear D. Between the trimmed V and J ends, which lost 5 bases and 8 bases, there was a span of 13 bases. The germline gives CDR1 SGHAT, CDR2 FQNNGV. The CDR3 runs to 13 residues. This CDR3 is CASSLTPSYTIYF. The CDR3 DNA is TGTGCCAGCAGCCTTACTCCGTCCTACACCATATATTTT.

The chain has TRBV7-2 and TRBJ2-6; D not certain. There are 16 residues in the CDR3. Per germline, CDR1 SGHTA and CDR2 FQGNSA. V lost 1 base to trimming and J lost 2 bases, with 9 bases between them. The CDR3 nucleotides are TGTGCCAGCAGCTTAGGGTCGGGTGCTGGGGCCAACGTCCTGACTTTC. Its translation: CASSLGSGAGANVLTF.

The V and J genes are TRBV19 and TRBJ1-1; D might be TRBD1 (6 bases). From germline, CDR1 is LNHDA and CDR2 SQIVND (reference sequence). V was shortened by 7 bases and J by 5 bases, with 17 bases between the two germline ends. The CDR3 loop spans 14 amino acids. CDR3 protein: CASTAGGPGTEAFF. Written as DNA, the CDR3 is TGTGCCAGTACCGCGGGGGGGCCCGGGACTGAAGCTTTCTTT.

The DNA for the CDR3 is TGTGCCAGCATTACTCAGGGGGACCACGAGCAGTACTTC. Its protein product is CASITQGDHEQYF. The chain is built from TRBV28 and TRBJ2-7; 7 bases are shared with TRBD1. The germline gives CDR1 MDHEN, CDR2 SYDVKM. The CDR3 loop spans 13 amino acids. The trim removed 7 bases at V and 5 bases at J, leaving 8 bases unmatched.

V gene TRBV18 combines with J gene TRBJ2-5, with no clear D. The V gene's germline CDR1 is KGHSH and CDR2 LQKENI. This CDR3 is built from 11 residues. The V end was cut by 2 bases, the J end by 3 bases, with 1 base between. CDR3 protein: CASSPEETQYF. DNA for the CDR3: TGTGCCAGCTCACCAGAAGAGACCCAGTACTTC.

The chain recombines TRBV5-6 with TRBJ1-1; D not certain. The germline CDR1 and CDR2 sequences are SGHDT and YYEEEE. The CDR3 has 17 amino acids. V lost 1 base and J 0 bases, leaving 16 bases between the germline ends. The CDR3 DNA reads TGTGCCAGCAGCTTGAAATTTTCTTTAGGTCTGAACACTGAAGCTTTCTTT. This sequence encodes CASSLKFSLGLNTEAFF. Variable domain in full (rest from reference TRBV5-6 and TRBJ1-1): DAGVTQSPTHLIKTRGQQVTLRCSPKSGHDTVSWYQQALGQGPQFIFQYYEEEERQRGNFPDRFSGHQFPNYSSELNVNALLLGDSALYLCASSLKFSLGLNTEAFFGQGTRLTVV.

The chain links TRBV9 to TRBJ1-2; D is unclear. The germline V gene encodes CDR1 SGDLS and CDR2 YYNGEE. Deletions cut 4 bases from V and 4 bases from J, with 14 bases between. The CDR3 runs 14 residues. The CDR3 protein is CASSSYDQVYGYTF. CDR3 DNA sequence: TGTGCCAGCAGCTCCTACGATCAGGTCTATGGCTACACCTTC.

This clone has just one count. V usage is TRBV6-5 and J usage is TRBJ1-2, with 9 positions matching TRBD1. CDR3 length: 14 amino acids. V lost 3 bases to trimming and J lost 4 bases; unmatched junction nucleotides: 3. Germline loops: CDR1 MNHEY, CDR2 SVGAGI. The CDR3 loop reads CASSYTGGGYGYTF. The CDR3 DNA follows: TGTGCCAGCAGTTATACAGGGGGCGGCTATGGCTACACCTTC.

The CDR3 DNA reads as TGTGCCAGCAGCCCGTCGTGGGGGGCGGGTAACACTGAAGCTTTCTTT. Translating gives CASSPSWGAGNTEAFF. J is TRBJ1-1 and V is TRBV27, with a weak D call TRBD1 (6 bases). The CDR3 has 16 residues. Trimming removed 6 bases at V and 2 bases at J, with 19 bases between. Germline CDR1 is MNHEY and CDR2 is SMNVEV (reference sequence).

This rearrangement joins TRBV6-6 to TRBJ2-3; D might be TRBD1 (6 bases). Germline V lookup: CDR1 MNHNY, CDR2 SVGAGI (reference sequence). The length of the CDR3 is 14 residues. Trimming cost V 8 bases and J 0 bases, with 12 bases left between them. CDR3 amino acids: CASQARGSTDTQYF. The CDR3 DNA follows: TGTGCCAGCCAAGCGAGGGGGAGCACAGATACGCAGTATTTT.